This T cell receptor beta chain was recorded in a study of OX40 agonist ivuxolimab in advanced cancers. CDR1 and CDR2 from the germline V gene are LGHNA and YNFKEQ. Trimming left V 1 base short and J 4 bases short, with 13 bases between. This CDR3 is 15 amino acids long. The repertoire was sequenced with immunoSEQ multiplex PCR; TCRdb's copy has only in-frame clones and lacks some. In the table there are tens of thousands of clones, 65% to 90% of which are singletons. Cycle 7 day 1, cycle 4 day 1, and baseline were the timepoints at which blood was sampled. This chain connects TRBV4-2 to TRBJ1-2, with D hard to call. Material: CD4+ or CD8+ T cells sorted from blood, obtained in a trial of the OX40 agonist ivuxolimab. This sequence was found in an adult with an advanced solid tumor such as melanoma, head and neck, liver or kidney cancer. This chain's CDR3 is CASSQGRQSIYGYTF. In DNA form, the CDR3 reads TGTGCCAGCAGCCAAGGTCGTCAGAGTATCTATGGCTACACCTTC.